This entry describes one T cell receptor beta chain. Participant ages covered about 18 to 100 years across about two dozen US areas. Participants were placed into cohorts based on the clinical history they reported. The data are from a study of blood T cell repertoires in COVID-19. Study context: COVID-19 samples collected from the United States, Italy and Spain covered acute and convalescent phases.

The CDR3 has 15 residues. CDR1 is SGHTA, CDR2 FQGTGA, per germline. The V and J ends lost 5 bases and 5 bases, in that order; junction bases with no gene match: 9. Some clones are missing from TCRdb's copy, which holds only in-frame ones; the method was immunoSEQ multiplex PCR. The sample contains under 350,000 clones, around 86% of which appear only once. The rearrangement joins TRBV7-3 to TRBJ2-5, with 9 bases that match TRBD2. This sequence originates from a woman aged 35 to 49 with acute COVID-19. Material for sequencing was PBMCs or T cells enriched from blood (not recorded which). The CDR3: CASSPPGLAGETQYF. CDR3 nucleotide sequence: TGTGCCAGCAGCCCCCCGGGACTAGCAGGGGAGACCCAGTACTTC.